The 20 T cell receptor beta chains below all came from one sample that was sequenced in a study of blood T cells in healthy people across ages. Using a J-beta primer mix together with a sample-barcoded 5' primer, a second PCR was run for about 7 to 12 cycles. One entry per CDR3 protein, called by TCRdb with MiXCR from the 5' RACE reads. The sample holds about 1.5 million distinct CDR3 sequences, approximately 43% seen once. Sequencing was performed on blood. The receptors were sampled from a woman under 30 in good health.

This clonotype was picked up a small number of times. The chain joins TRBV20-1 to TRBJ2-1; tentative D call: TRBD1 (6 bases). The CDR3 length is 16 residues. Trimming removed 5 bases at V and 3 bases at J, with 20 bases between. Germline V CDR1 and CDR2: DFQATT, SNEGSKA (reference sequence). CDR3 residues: CSAVPVAGAGYNEQFF. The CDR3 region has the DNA TGCAGTGCTGTCCCTGTGGCAGGGGCCGGCTACAATGAGCAGTTCTTC.

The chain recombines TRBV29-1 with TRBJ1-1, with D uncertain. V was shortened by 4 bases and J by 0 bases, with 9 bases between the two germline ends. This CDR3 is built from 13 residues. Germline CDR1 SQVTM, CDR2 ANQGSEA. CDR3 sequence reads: CSVATDMNTEAFF. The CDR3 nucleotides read TGCAGCGTTGCGACCGACATGAACACTGAAGCTTTCTTT.

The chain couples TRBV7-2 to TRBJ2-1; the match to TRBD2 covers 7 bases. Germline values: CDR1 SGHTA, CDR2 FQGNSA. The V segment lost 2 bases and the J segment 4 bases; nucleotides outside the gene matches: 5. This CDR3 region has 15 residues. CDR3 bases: TGTACCAGCAGCTTAATGGGAGGGCCGTACAATGAGCAGTTCTTC. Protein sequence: CTSSLMGGPYNEQFF.

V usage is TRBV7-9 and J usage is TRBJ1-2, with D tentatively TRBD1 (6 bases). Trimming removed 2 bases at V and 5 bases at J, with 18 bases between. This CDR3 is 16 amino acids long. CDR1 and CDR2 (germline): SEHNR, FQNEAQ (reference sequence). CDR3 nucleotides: TGTGCCAGCAGCTTACCCGCGACAGGAGCGCTATATGGCTACACCTTC. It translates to CASSLPATGALYGYTF.

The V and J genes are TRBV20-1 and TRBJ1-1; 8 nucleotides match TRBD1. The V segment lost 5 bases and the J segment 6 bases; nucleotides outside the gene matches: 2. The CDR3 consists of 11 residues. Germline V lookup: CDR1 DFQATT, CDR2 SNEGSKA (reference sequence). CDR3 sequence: CSAQDRAEAFF. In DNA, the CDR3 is TGCAGTGCTCAGGACAGGGCTGAAGCTTTCTTT.

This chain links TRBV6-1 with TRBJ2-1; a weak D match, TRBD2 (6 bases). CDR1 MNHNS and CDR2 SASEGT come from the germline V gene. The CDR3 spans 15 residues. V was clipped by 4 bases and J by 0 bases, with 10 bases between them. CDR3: CASSATSNSYNEQFF. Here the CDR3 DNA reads TGTGCCAGCAGTGCCACTAGCAACTCCTACAATGAGCAGTTCTTC.

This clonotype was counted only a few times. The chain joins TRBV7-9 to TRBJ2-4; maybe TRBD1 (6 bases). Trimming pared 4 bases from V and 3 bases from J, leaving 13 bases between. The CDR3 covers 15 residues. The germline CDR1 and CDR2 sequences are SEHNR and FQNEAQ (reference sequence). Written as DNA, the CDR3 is TGTGCCAGCAGCTCGCTCAGGGGTGACAAAAACATTCAGTACTTC. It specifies CASSSLRGDKNIQYF.

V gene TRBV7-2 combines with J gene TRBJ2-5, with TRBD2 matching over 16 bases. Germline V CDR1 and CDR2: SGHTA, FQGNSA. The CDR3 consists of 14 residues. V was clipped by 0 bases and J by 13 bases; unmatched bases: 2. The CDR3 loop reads CASSLAGTSGRAYF. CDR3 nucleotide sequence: TGTGCCAGCAGCTTAGCCGGGACTAGCGGGAGGGCGTACTTC. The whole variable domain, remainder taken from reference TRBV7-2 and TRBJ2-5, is GAGVSQSPSNKVTEKGKDVELRCDPISGHTALYWYRQSLGQGLEFLIYFQGNSAPDKSGLPSDRFSAERTGGSVSTLTIQRTQQEDSAVYLCASSLAGTSGRAYFGPGTRLLVL.

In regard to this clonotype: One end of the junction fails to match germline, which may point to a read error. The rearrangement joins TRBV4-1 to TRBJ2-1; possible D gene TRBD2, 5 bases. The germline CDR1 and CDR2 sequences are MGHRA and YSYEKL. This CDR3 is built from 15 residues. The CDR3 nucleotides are TGCGCCAGCAGCCAAGCTTCGGGGTACTACAGTGAGCAGTTCTTC. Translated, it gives CASSQASGYYSEQFF.

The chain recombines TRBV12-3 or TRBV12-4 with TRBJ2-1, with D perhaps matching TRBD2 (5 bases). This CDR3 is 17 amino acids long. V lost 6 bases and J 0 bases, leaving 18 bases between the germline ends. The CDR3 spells CASSKVMGGSSYNEQFF. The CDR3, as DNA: TGTGCCAGCAGCAAAGTCATGGGTGGGAGCTCCTACAATGAGCAGTTCTTC.

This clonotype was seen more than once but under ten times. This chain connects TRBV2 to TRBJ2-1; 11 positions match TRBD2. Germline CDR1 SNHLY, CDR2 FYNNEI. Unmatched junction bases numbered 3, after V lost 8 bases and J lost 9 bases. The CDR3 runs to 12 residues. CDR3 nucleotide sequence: TGTGCCAGCGGGACTAGCGGACCTGAGCAGTTCTTC. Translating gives CASGTSGPEQFF.

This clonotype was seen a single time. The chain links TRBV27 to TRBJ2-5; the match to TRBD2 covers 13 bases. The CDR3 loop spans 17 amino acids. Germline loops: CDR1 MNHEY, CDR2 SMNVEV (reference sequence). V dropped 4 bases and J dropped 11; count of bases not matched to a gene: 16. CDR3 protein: CASSSTSGRISYNEQYF. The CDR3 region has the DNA TGTGCCAGCAGTTCGACTAGCGGGAGGATCTCCTACAATGAGCAGTACTTC.

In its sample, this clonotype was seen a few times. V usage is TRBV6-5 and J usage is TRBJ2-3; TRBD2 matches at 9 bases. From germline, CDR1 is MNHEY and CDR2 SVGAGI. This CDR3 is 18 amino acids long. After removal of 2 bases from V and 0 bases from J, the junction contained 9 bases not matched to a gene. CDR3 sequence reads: CASSYLRIAGASTDTQYF. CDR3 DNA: TGTGCCAGCAGTTACCTCCGGATAGCGGGGGCCAGCACAGATACGCAGTATTTT.

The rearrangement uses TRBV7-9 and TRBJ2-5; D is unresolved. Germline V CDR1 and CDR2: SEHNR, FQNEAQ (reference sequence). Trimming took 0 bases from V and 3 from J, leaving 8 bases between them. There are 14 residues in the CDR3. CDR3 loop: CASSLAGIKETQYF. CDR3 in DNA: TGTGCCAGCAGCTTAGCTGGGATCAAAGAGACCCAGTACTTC.

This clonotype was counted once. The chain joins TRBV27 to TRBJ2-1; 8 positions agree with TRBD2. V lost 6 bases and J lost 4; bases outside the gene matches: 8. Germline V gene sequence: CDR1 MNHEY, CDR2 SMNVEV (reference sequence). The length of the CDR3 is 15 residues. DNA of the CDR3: TGTGCCAGCAGCCGGGGGGGTCTCGAGTACAATGAGCAGTTCTTC. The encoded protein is CASSRGGLEYNEQFF.

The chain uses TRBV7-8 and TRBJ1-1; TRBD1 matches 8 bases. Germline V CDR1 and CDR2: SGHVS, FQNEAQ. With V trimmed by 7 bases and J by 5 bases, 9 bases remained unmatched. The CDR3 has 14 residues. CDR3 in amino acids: CASTPDRVRTEAFF. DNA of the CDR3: TGTGCCAGCACCCCGGACAGGGTGAGGACTGAAGCTTTCTTT.

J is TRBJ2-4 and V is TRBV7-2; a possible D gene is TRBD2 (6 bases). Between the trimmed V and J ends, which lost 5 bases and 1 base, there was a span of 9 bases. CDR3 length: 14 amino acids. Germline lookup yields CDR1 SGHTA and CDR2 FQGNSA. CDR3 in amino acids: CASSASVAKNIQYF. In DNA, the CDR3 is TGTGCCAGCAGCGCTAGCGTTGCCAAAAACATTCAGTACTTC.

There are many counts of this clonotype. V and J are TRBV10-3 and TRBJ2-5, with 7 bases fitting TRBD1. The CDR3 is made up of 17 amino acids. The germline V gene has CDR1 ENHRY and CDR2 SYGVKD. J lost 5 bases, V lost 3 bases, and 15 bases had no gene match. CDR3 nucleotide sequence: TGTGCCATCAGTGACCCTCTGGATAGGGGGCTGTCGGAGACCCAGTACTTC. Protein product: CAISDPLDRGLSETQYF.

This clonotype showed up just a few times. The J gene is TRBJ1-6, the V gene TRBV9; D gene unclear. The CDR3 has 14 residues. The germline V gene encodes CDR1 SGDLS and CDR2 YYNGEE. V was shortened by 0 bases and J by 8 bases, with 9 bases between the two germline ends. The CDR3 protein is CASSVAPAYSPLHF. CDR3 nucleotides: TGTGCCAGCAGCGTAGCCCCGGCGTATTCACCCCTCCACTTT.

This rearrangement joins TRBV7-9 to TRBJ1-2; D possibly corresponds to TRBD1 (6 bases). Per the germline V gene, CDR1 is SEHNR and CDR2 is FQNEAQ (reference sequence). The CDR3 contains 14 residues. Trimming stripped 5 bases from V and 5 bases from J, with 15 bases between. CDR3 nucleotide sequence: TGTGCCAGCAGCCCATACCCAGGGGATTATGGCTACACCTTC. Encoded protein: CASSPYPGDYGYTF. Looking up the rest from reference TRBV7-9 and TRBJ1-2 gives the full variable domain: DTGVSQNPRHKITKRGQNVTFRCDPISEHNRLYWYRQTLGQGPEFLTYFQNEAQLEKSRLLSDRFSAERPKGSFSTLEIQRTEQGDSAMYLCASSPYPGDYGYTFGSGTRLTVV.